Described below is a single T cell receptor (beta chain) sequence and its context. Its antigen is undetermined. Profiled with immunoSEQ multiplex PCR; TCRdb holds only in-frame clones, not every one. The sample holds about 36,000 clones, about 77% seen once. This sample was taken from a study of OX40 agonist ivuxolimab in advanced cancers. Overall study results and limits: On average, a greater number of expanded clones characterised CD8+ T cells relative to CD4+.

V was cut by 7 bases and J by 2 bases, with 12 bases left in between. This CDR3 is 13 amino acids long. Germline V CDR1 and CDR2: SGHAT, FQDESV (reference sequence). This rearrangement joins TRBV11-1 to TRBJ2-7, with D tentatively TRBD1 (6 bases). The sample in question was CD4+ or CD8+ T cells sorted from blood, obtained in a trial of the OX40 agonist ivuxolimab. This receptor was obtained from an adult with an advanced solid tumor such as melanoma, head and neck, liver or kidney cancer. CDR3: CASKDRLTYEQYF. CDR3 nucleotides: TGTGCCAGCAAGGACAGACTGACCTACGAGCAGTACTTC.